This passage covers 15 T cell receptor beta chains from one sample sequenced in a study of T cells in localized non-small cell lung cancer (dated by TCRdb to the early 2020s). The library was prepared using the immunoSEQ multiplex PCR assay. As stored in TCRdb, this immuneACCESS dataset retains in-frame rearrangements with V and J assigned. A fraction of the clones does not appear; measured against another copy, unresolved V genes explain less than half of the discrepancy, and the remainder lacks a known reason. This sample gives around 50,000 clones in total; more than 80% of them show up just once. Roughly 18% of the sample comes from the top ten. Material: peripheral blood, obtained before any cancer treatment. Receptors originate from a male donor at least 60 years old with stage III squamous cell lung carcinoma.

J is TRBJ1-5 and V is TRBV5-8, with 7 bases aligning to TRBD1. Germline values: CDR1 SGHTS, CDR2 YDEGEE. V shed 4 bases and J 5 bases; nucleotides not matched to a gene: 6. CDR3 length equals 14 residues. Written as DNA, the CDR3 is TGTGCCAGCAGCGGCCGGGACAGTGATCAGCCCCAGCATTTT. Protein product: CASSGRDSDQPQHF.

The rearrangement joins TRBV6-5 to TRBJ2-7; D possibly corresponds to TRBD1 (7 bases). Trimming stripped 8 bases from V and 4 bases from J, with 15 bases between. Germline assignment: CDR1 MNHEY and CDR2 SVGAGI. CDR3 length: 13 amino acids. In DNA form, the CDR3 reads TGTGCCAGCGGGCGGGACAGAGAATACGAGCAGTACTTC. Residues: CASGRDREYEQYF.

V is TRBV11-2 and J is TRBJ2-4, with D unclear. Between the trimmed V and J ends, which lost 3 bases and 0 bases, there was a span of 6 bases. The CDR3 has 14 residues. The germline gives CDR1 SGHAT, CDR2 FQNNGV. The CDR3 loop is CASSLMKAKNIQYF. The CDR3 DNA reads as TGTGCCAGCAGCTTGATGAAAGCCAAAAACATTCAGTACTTC.

This sequence joins TRBV28 and TRBJ1-6; possibly TRBD1 for D (6 bases). Trimming pared 7 bases from V and 15 bases from J, leaving 16 bases between. CDR1 is MDHEN and CDR2 is SYDVKM in the germline V gene. The CDR3 is 12 amino acids. DNA of the CDR3: TGTGCCAGCACCAAACAGGGTCAACTCCTCCACTTT. The encoded protein is CASTKQGQLLHF.

This chain links TRBV9 with TRBJ1-5; D remains unclear. Germline V gives CDR1 SGDLS, CDR2 YYNGEE. Trimming pared 0 bases from V and 1 base from J, leaving 14 bases between. The CDR3 is 17 residues long. CDR3 region: CASSVGTDITSNQPQHF. Here the CDR3 DNA reads TGTGCCAGCAGCGTAGGGACGGATATCACGAGCAATCAGCCCCAGCATTTT.

The genes are TRBV2 and TRBJ1-2, with D unresolved. The CDR3 contains 14 residues. V lost 2 bases and J lost 4, with 11 bases in between. CDR1 and CDR2 (germline): SNHLY, FYNNEI. DNA of the CDR3: TGTGCCAGCAGTGAATTTGTCCGGATCTATGGCTACACCTTC. This sequence encodes CASSEFVRIYGYTF.

The rearrangement joins TRBV4-2 to TRBJ2-3; 10 bases match TRBD2. Losses at the gene ends were 4 bases for V and 0 bases for J; bases not matched to a gene: 13. Germline values: CDR1 LGHNA, CDR2 YNFKEQ. CDR3 length equals 19 residues. CDR3 residues: CASSLSGGLAGSSTDTQYF. In DNA form, the CDR3 reads TGTGCCAGCAGCCTTAGCGGGGGGCTAGCGGGTTCTAGCACAGATACGCAGTATTTT.

This chain links TRBV30 with TRBJ2-3; maybe TRBD2 (5 bases). The germline V and J ends were trimmed by 4 bases and 0 bases, with 11 bases remaining between them. The CDR3 is made up of 14 amino acids. Germline-derived CDR1 and CDR2 are GTSNPN and SVGIG (reference sequence). CDR3 in DNA: TGTGCCTGGAAGCCGGGGTACAGCACAGATACGCAGTATTTT. Translation: CAWKPGYSTDTQYF.

The rearrangement links TRBV15 to TRBJ2-7, with 9 nucleotides matching TRBD2. The V gene end was trimmed by 0 bases and the J gene end by 3 bases; junction bases not matched to a gene: 6. The germline V gene has CDR1 LNHNV and CDR2 YYDKDF (reference sequence). This CDR3 is 16 amino acids long. The CDR3 reads CATSRDTGTSFYEQYF. The CDR3 nucleotides read TGTGCCACCAGCAGAGATACCGGGACTAGCTTCTACGAGCAGTACTTC.

This clone was found a few times. The chain is built from TRBV2 and TRBJ1-6, with 7 bases that match TRBD1. V gave up 7 bases and J gave up 10 bases; unmatched junction bases: 7. This CDR3 is 13 amino acids long. Germline V lookup: CDR1 SNHLY, CDR2 FYNNEI. The CDR3 sequence is CASIRGVYSPLHF. The CDR3 DNA is TGTGCCAGCATCAGGGGGGTGTACTCACCCCTCCACTTT.

The CDR3 DNA reads TGCGCCAGCAGTGGACTAGCGGGAGGTAGCACAGATACGCAGTATTTT. It specifies CASSGLAGGSTDTQYF. The chain employs TRBV5-1 and TRBJ2-3, with TRBD2 matching over 14 bases. J gave up 0 bases and V 5 bases, and 2 bases lay outside the gene matches. Germline V CDR1 and CDR2: SGHRS, YFSETQ. CDR3 size: 16 residues.

The chain links TRBV7-9 to TRBJ1-6, with D hard to call. Germline loops: CDR1 SEHNR, CDR2 FQNEAQ (reference sequence). The CDR3 sequence is 14 residues long. Trimming pared 4 bases from V and 9 bases from J, leaving 13 bases between. CDR3 amino acids: CASSSGQFASPLHF. The DNA of the CDR3 is TGTGCCAGCAGCTCAGGCCAGTTTGCTTCACCCCTCCACTTT.

The rearrangement joins TRBV5-1 to TRBJ1-1, with a possible D match to TRBD1 (5 bases). The CDR3 has 15 amino acids. V lost 7 bases and J 7 bases, leaving 23 bases between the germline ends. CDR1 SGHRS and CDR2 YFSETQ come from the germline V gene. The CDR3 DNA reads TGCGCCAGCGGCAGCCCAACAGGAGAATCAGGTGAAGCTTTCTTT. Residues: CASGSPTGESGEAFF.

The chain joins TRBV14 to TRBJ2-7; 8 nucleotides agree with TRBD2. After removal of 4 bases from V and 4 bases from J, the junction contained 9 bases not matched to a gene. Germline V gene lookup returns CDR1 SGHDN and CDR2 FVKESK. The CDR3 has 15 residues. Here the CDR3 reads CASSLGGGNLYEQYF. The CDR3 coding sequence is TGTGCCAGCAGCCTCGGGGGGGGAAACCTTTACGAGCAGTACTTC.

The chain joins TRBV29-1 to TRBJ2-1; TRBD2 is a possible D gene (5 bases). CDR3 length: 12 amino acids. The germline gives CDR1 SQVTM, CDR2 ANQGSEA. Trimming removed 7 bases at V and 7 bases at J, with 14 bases between. The DNA for the CDR3 is TGCAGCGACACGAGGGCCGGGAATGAGCAGTTCTTC. Its translation: CSDTRAGNEQFF.